These 14 T cell receptor beta chains originate from one sample sequenced in a study of tumor-infiltrating lymphocytes in primary liver carcinoma. The researchers produced TCR beta cDNA from approximately 550 ng total RNA with a constant-region primer. Slightly modified ARM-PCR served as the procedure for the TCR beta libraries. These libraries came from three rounds of nested multiplex PCR. Two initial PCR rounds of about 10 cycles each paired TRBV1-TRBV30 forward primers with a C-beta reverse primer. From the multiplex PCR reads, TCRdb called clonotypes with MiXCR, one entry per CDR3 protein. The data contain roughly 80,000 distinct CDR3 sequences, around 70% of them singletons. Unsorted bulk tissue (roughly 20-34 mg) underwent RNA and DNA co-extraction. Sequencing input: liver tumor tissue from sampling region 1. Subset noted: tumor region T1, superior pole. Source of these receptors: a man in his forties with primary liver carcinoma and hepatitis B virus infection.

The chain is built from TRBV5-5 and TRBJ1-4; no firm D call. The ends were cut back, 4 bases at V and 7 bases at J, with 14 bases in the middle. This CDR3 comprises 14 residues. Per the germline V gene, CDR1 is SGHKS and CDR2 is YYEKEE (reference sequence). The CDR3 spells CASSTDRACEKLFF. The CDR3 nucleotides read TGTGCCAGCAGCACTGATAGAGCATGTGAAAAACTGTTTTTT.

The rearrangement uses TRBV24-1 and TRBJ1-5; 7 positions agree with TRBD1. Germline V CDR1 and CDR2: KGHDR, SFDVKD. With 3 bases clipped from V and 3 bases from J, the junction kept 1 base outside the gene matches. The CDR3 spans 14 residues. The CDR3 sequence: CATSDGQDNQPQHF. In DNA form, the CDR3 reads TGTGCCACCAGTGATGGACAGGACAATCAGCCCCAGCATTTT.

Comment on this clonotype: The junction and the germline gene differ at one end; a read error may be behind it. The chain recombines TRBV6-5 with TRBJ1-1; maybe TRBD1 (5 bases). There are 14 residues in the CDR3. Germline loops: CDR1 MNHEY, CDR2 SVGAGI. CDR3 nucleotide sequence: TGTGCCATGAGTTACGGAGGGGTGAACACTGAAGCTCTCTTT. Its translation is CAMSYGGVNTEALF.

Of note for this clonotype: Given the absence of the conserved phenylalanine or tryptophan at the CDR3 end, a read error is likely. This chain joins TRBV11-2 and TRBJ2-1; 7 bases are a match to TRBD2. This CDR3 is built from 14 residues. The V gene's germline CDR1 is SGHAT and CDR2 FQNNGV. The DNA of the CDR3 is TGTGCCAGCAGCGCAGCGGGAAACCGCAATAAGCAGTTCCTC. Its translation: CASSAAGNRNKQFL.

To note about this clonotype: This CDR3 fails to terminate in the conserved phenylalanine or tryptophan, so it likely reflects a read error. This chain joins TRBV5-1 and TRBJ2-7, with D possibly matching TRBD2 (6 bases). The V end was cut by 5 bases, the J end by 3 bases, with 12 bases between. This CDR3 has 13 residues. Per the germline V gene, CDR1 is SGHRS and CDR2 is YFSETQ. This CDR3 is CASREGSFYEQYL. The CDR3 DNA reads TGCGCCAGCAGGGAGGGGAGCTTCTACGAGCAGTACCTC.

On this clonotype itself: At one of its ends the junction is not consistent with the germline gene, which may arise from a read error. V is TRBV4-1 and J is TRBJ2-1; 11 bases map to TRBD2. The CDR3 runs 16 residues. The germline V gene encodes CDR1 MGHRA and CDR2 YSYEKL. DNA of the CDR3: TGCACCAGTGGCCAATCCGGGACTAGCGGTGACAATGAGCAGTTCTTC. Protein: CTSGQSGTSGDNEQFF.

This clonotype showed up just once. The CDR3 does not end in the conserved phenylalanine or tryptophan, so this is likely a read error. This chain uses TRBV11-2 with TRBJ2-1; possibly TRBD1 or TRBD2 for D (6 bases each). Germline V lookup: CDR1 SGHAT, CDR2 FQNNGV. CDR3 length: 16 amino acids. The germline V and J ends were trimmed by 5 bases and 11 bases, with 25 bases remaining between them. CDR3 region: CASSPRPSGAADKQFS. CDR3 nucleotides: TGTGCCAGCAGCCCCAGGCCCTCGGGGGCGGCCGATAAGCAGTTCTCC.

With regard to this clonotype: A read error is likely, as this CDR3 ends without the conserved phenylalanine or tryptophan. V and J are TRBV4-2 and TRBJ1-4; weak D call: TRBD1 (5 bases). The germline gives CDR1 LGHNA, CDR2 YNFKEQ. This CDR3 contains 15 residues. The CDR3: CDSSQVGPRNEKLFC. The DNA of the CDR3 is TGTGACAGCAGCCAAGTGGGACCGCGGAATGAAAAACTGTTTTGT.

The chain carries TRBV6-6 and TRBJ2-1, with 7 bases fitting TRBD1. V gave up 11 bases and J gave up 2 bases; unmatched junction bases: 15. The CDR3 covers 16 residues. Germline lookup yields CDR1 MNHNY and CDR2 SVGAGI (reference sequence). The CDR3 region is CAGTRQGRDPYNEQFF. The DNA for the CDR3 is TGTGCCGGCACCCGACAGGGAAGGGACCCCTACAATGAGCAGTTCTTC.

Points on this clonotype: With a much larger clone just one base away, this may be a read error. The V gene is TRBV13, the J gene TRBJ2-1; no firm D call. Looked up from germline, CDR1 is PRHDT and CDR2 is FYEKMQ (reference sequence). CDR3 size: 11 residues. This chain's CDR3 is CAGSLINGQFF. CDR3 nucleotides: TGTGCCGGCAGCTTAATAAATGGGCAGTTCTTC.

At least ten counts were recorded for this clonotype. This chain links TRBV6-6 with TRBJ2-7; 7 positions match TRBD2. The CDR3 loop spans 16 amino acids. The germline V gene has CDR1 MNHNY and CDR2 SVGAGI (reference sequence). V lost 5 bases, J lost 4 bases, and 14 bases stayed unmatched. CDR3 sequence: CASSGGGGPSRYEQYF. For the CDR3, the DNA is TGTGCCAGCAGTGGGGGGGGAGGTCCCTCCCGATACGAGCAGTACTTC.

In regard to this clonotype: The junction departs from germline at one end; a sequencing error may be responsible. The chain recombines TRBV11-2 with TRBJ2-1; unclear D gene. The CDR3 loop spans 16 amino acids. Germline-derived CDR1 and CDR2 are SGHAT and FQNNGV. In DNA form, the CDR3 reads TGTGCCAGCAGCTCTCGGATGCTAGGTAGCTACTATGAGCAGTTCTTC. Translating gives CASSSRMLGSYYEQFF.

To note about this clonotype: At one end, the junction sequence differs from germline, possibly due to a read error. The CDR3 bases are TGCAGTGTTGAAGGTGGGCCTGGGTCCAACATCCTGACTTTC. It yields the protein CSVEGGPGSNILTF. This chain uses TRBV29-1 with TRBJ2-6; D remains unclear. The length of the CDR3 is 14 residues. Looked up from germline, CDR1 is SQVTM and CDR2 is ANQGSEA.

As concerns this clonotype: Because it lacks the conserved phenylalanine or tryptophan at the end, this CDR3 is likely a read error. V usage is TRBV6-5 and J usage is TRBJ2-2, with D perhaps TRBD2 (7 bases). Germline CDR1 is MNHEY and CDR2 is SVGAGI. The CDR3 is 14 amino acids. CDR3 sequence (DNA): TGTCCCAGCAATTACTCGGGGGGCCTCGGGGAGCTGTTTCTT. Its translation is CPSNYSGGLGELFL.